This T cell receptor (beta chain) is drawn from a study of cytomegalovirus exposure and HLA in healthy donors. Looking at the study overall: One earlier analysis, a look at 200 million or so T cells, found some 120 million unique TCR beta sequences.

PCR employed 60 Vbeta and 13 Jbeta primers. Profiling relied on immunoSEQ multiplex PCR, and the TCRdb table lists in-frame clones only, not all of them. Among approximately 200,000 clones listed, 83% were seen once. Overall study results and limits: Cytomegalovirus status was reportedly diagnosed by the classifier with high specificity and sensitivity.

The CDR3 spans 13 residues. V was shortened by 5 bases and J by 4 bases, with 10 bases between the two germline ends. Germline V gene lookup returns CDR1 SGHNT and CDR2 YYREEE (reference sequence). As regards this clone: Antigen unknown.

Sequenced sample: PBMCs. V gene TRBV5-4 combines with J gene TRBJ1-5, with a possible D match to TRBD1 (6 bases). The receptor's source is a girl aged 5-17 years in good health and CMV-seronegative. CDR3 DNA: TGTGCCAGCAGTCGGGGGGCGAATCAGCCCCAGCATTTT. Translated: CASSRGANQPQHF. Together with reference TRBV5-4 and TRBJ1-5, the CDR3 gives the full variable domain: ETGVTQSPTHLIKTRGQQVTLRCSSQSGHNTVSWYQQALGQGPQFIFQYYREEENGRGNFPPRFSGLQFPNYSSELNVNALELDDSALYLCASSRGANQPQHFGDGTRLSIL.